This T cell receptor (beta chain) comes out of a study of shared clonotypes between healthy human individuals. With regard to this clone: Antigen: not known.

Study observations and caveats: Clonotype sharing across donors was expected to vary with sequencing depth. Represented genetic and exposure-history diversity was restricted by having few donors.

Terminally differentiated effector memory CD45RA+ cells were excluded by CCR7 positive selection of CD45RO-negative cells. Each donor was a Caucasian adult residing in Nashville, Tennessee. Assay runs were performed at deep level. This table comes from immunoSEQ multiplex PCR, and its TCRdb copy is limited to in-frame clones, with some not included. The sample holds some 2.1 million clones, 85% to 95% seen once. The receptor's source is a man aged 18 to 29 in good health. Some clones in this sample may be carry-over from other donors' samples. Sequenced sample: naive CD8+ T cells from PBMCs.

The CDR3: CASSSIAVDSSYNEQFF. The CDR3 DNA follows: TGTGCCAGCAGCTCTATCGCGGTAGATAGCTCCTACAATGAGCAGTTCTTC. The J gene is TRBJ2-1, the V gene TRBV5-4; no clear D. CDR1 SGHNT and CDR2 YYREEE come from the germline V gene (reference sequence). Trimming removed 3 bases at V and 0 bases at J, with 16 bases between. This CDR3 region has 17 residues.